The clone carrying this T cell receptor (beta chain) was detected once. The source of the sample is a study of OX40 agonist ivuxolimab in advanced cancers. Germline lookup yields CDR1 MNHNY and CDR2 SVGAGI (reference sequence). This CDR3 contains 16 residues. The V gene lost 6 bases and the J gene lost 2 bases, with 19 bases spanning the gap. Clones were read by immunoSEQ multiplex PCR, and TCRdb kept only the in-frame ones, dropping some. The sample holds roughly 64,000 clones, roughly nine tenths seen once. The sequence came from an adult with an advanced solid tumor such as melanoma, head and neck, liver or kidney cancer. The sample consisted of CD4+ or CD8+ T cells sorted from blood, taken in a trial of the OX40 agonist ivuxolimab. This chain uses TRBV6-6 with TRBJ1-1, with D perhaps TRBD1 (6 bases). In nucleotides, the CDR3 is TGTGCCAGCAGACCGGAGGCAGGGGAGATAAACACTGAAGCTTTCTTT. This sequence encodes CASRPEAGEINTEAFF.